One sample yielded the 4 T cell receptor beta chains listed below, sequenced in a study of regulatory T cells in long-lasting Graves disease. Time point specified: newly diagnosed GD, antithyroid drugs for less than 3 months. There was RNA extracted from PBMCs, and the TCR library was made from it. Arm-PCR of CDR3 regions with iRepertoire HTBI primers generated TCR beta libraries. Each CDR3 protein gets one entry after TCRdb re-called the multiplex PCR reads with MiXCR. The sample records 360,000 or so distinct CDR3 sequences, about a sixth being singletons. The sample was also linked to a second study, of T cells in Graves' hyperthyroidism and ophthalmopathy.

The specimen was peripheral blood mononuclear cells (PBMCs), collected at new diagnosis, from a patient treated with antithyroid drugs. These receptors originate from a woman in her late teens or twenties with Graves disease.

This clonotype was picked up many times. The rearrangement uses TRBV5-4 and TRBJ2-2; unclear D gene. CDR3 size: 17 residues. Germline V CDR1 and CDR2: SGHNT, YYREEE (reference sequence). Trimming removed 0 bases from V and 3 bases from J, with 15 bases in between. The CDR3 nucleotides are TGTGCCAGCAGCTTGGGCTCCCGACTGAGTGACACCGGGGAGCTGTTTTTT. Translated: CASSLGSRLSDTGELFF.

Points on this clonotype: A much more abundant neighbour one base away suggests this may be a read error. This chain joins TRBV5-5 and TRBJ1-6; 8 bases map to TRBD1. The V and J ends lost 0 bases and 5 bases, in that order; junction bases with no gene match: 10. The CDR3 extends over 18 amino acids. Germline values: CDR1 SGHKS, CDR2 YYEKEE (reference sequence). CDR3 in amino acids: CASSLEGQGWTHNSPLHF. CDR3 sequence (DNA): TGTGCCAGCAGCTTGGAAGGACAGGGCTGGACCCATAATTCACCCCTCCACTTT.

This chain connects TRBV15 to TRBJ2-5; maybe TRBD2 (5 bases). This CDR3 comprises 15 residues. Germline CDR1 reads LNHNV; CDR2 reads YYDKDF (reference sequence). V gave up 2 bases and J gave up 4 bases, with 14 bases separating them. The CDR3 protein is CATSRRTAEGETQYF. CDR3 in DNA: TGTGCCACCAGCAGAAGGACGGCCGAGGGAGAGACCCAGTACTTC.

This clonotype was recorded many times. The V and J genes are TRBV11-2 and TRBJ2-5; TRBD2 matches 9 bases. This CDR3 contains 17 residues. Germline V CDR1 and CDR2: SGHAT, FQNNGV. Trimming at V came to 2 bases and at J to 5 bases, leaving 12 bases not matched to a gene. The CDR3 loop is CASSLSGSASGKETQYF. The CDR3 nucleotides are TGTGCCAGCAGCTTATCAGGGTCGGCTAGCGGGAAGGAGACCCAGTACTTC. Full variable domain (outside the CDR3, taken from reference TRBV11-2 and TRBJ2-5): EAGVAQSPRYKIIEKRQSVAFWCNPISGHATLYWYQQILGQGPKLLIQFQNNGVVDDSQLPKDRFSAERLKGVDSTLKIQPAKLEDSAVYLCASSLSGSASGKETQYFGPGTRLLVL.